This TCR beta chain was sequenced for a study of T cells in Graves' hyperthyroidism and ophthalmopathy. The length of the CDR3 is 16 residues. CDR1 and CDR2 (germline): SGHAT, FQNNGV. The ends were cut back, 0 bases at V and 0 bases at J, with 10 bases in the middle. Overall study results and limits: Blood shared most expanded thyroid clonotypes above 0.001.

The diagnoses drew upon clinical symptoms, serum thyroxine and TRAb, thyroid ultrasound and orbital computed tomography. In this sample, this clonotype turned up many times. Its cognate antigen is unknown. Researchers took RNA transcripts and amplified the TCR beta CDR3 regions from them. The HTBI primer set served for first-round RT-PCR of the TCR CDR3. One entry per CDR3 protein results from TCRdb running MiXCR on the multiplex PCR reads. The sample has more than 650,000 distinct CDR3 sequences, roughly 15% seen once. This clonotype was obtained from a woman between 18 and 30 years old with Graves' hyperthyroidism. Sequenced sample: blood. The V gene is TRBV11-2, the J gene TRBJ2-3, with unresolved D. CDR3 nucleotide sequence: TGTGCCAGCAGCTTAGATCTGGCGCGGAGCACAGATACGCAGTATTTT. Translating gives CASSLDLARSTDTQYF.